Below are 19 T cell receptor beta chains sequenced from a single sample in a study of blood T cell repertoires in COVID-19. Sequencing used immunoSEQ multiplex PCR; TCRdb keeps in-frame clones, though not all of them. The sample has approximately 31,000 clones, 85% to 90% seen once. Sequenced input: peripheral blood. These receptors all come from a man in his 70s with active COVID-19.

V and J are TRBV5-6 and TRBJ1-6; unclear D gene. This CDR3 comprises 15 residues. V dropped 0 bases and J dropped 9 bases, with 13 bases sitting between them. Germline loops: CDR1 SGHDT, CDR2 YYEEEE. In nucleotides, the CDR3 is TGTGCCAGCAGCTTGGCTGTGTCCCGCGGTTCACCCCTCCACTTT. Its protein is CASSLAVSRGSPLHF.

The chain has TRBV3-1 (or the pseudogene TRBV3-2) and TRBJ2-1, with 9 bases fitting TRBD1. The CDR3 spans 16 residues. The junction had 9 bases not matched to a gene; V was cut back by 1 base and J by 8 bases. Germline CDR1 LGHDT, CDR2 YNNKEL (reference sequence). The CDR3 protein is CASSQVPGQGGDEQFF. The CDR3 bases are TGTGCCAGCAGCCAAGTCCCGGGACAGGGAGGGGATGAGCAGTTCTTC.

The chain recombines TRBV5-1 with TRBJ2-5; D perhaps matches TRBD2 (5 bases). The CDR3 spans 15 residues. Per the germline V gene, CDR1 is SGHRS and CDR2 is YFSETQ. Deletions cut 0 bases from V and 0 bases from J, with 9 bases between. As DNA, the CDR3 is TGCGCCAGCAGCTTGGGGGGAGAGGACCAAGAGACCCAGTACTTC. Amino acid sequence: CASSLGGEDQETQYF.

The CDR3 region has the DNA TGTGCCAGCAGCAAGGACACGTACAATGAGCAGTTCTTC. Translation: CASSKDTYNEQFF. The chain joins TRBV7-2 to TRBJ2-1; TRBD1 is a possible D gene (5 bases). CDR1 is SGHTA, CDR2 FQGNSA, per germline. CDR3 length: 13 residues. V gave up 5 bases and J gave up 4 bases, with 9 bases separating them.

The rearrangement links TRBV6-5 to TRBJ2-7; 8 bases align to TRBD2. Trimming cost V 4 bases and J 3 bases; bases outside gene matches: 11. CDR1 MNHEY and CDR2 SVGAGI come from the germline V gene. The length of the CDR3 is 16 residues. The CDR3 is CASSFPSSGSGYEQYF. DNA for the CDR3: TGTGCCAGCAGTTTCCCCTCCAGCGGGAGCGGCTACGAGCAGTACTTC.

The chain's CDR3 is CASSLAPTGGYGYTF. DNA of the CDR3: TGCGCCAGCAGCTTGGCGCCGACAGGGGGATATGGCTACACCTTC. The chain recombines TRBV5-1 with TRBJ1-2, with 9 positions matching TRBD1. V lost 0 bases and J lost 5; bases outside the gene matches: 5. The CDR3 runs to 15 residues. The V gene's germline CDR1 is SGHRS and CDR2 YFSETQ.

V usage is TRBV5-1 and J usage is TRBJ2-3; TRBD2 matches 7 bases. This CDR3 contains 17 residues. Germline V gene sequence: CDR1 SGHRS, CDR2 YFSETQ. V lost 4 bases to trimming and J lost 0 bases; unmatched junction nucleotides: 11. CDR3 region: CASSHTSAGESTDTQYF. CDR3 DNA: TGCGCCAGCAGCCATACCTCCGCGGGAGAGAGCACAGATACGCAGTATTTT.

The rearrangement links TRBV7-2 to TRBJ2-7, with 10 bases fitting TRBD1. The V and J ends lost 3 bases and 5 bases, in that order; junction bases with no gene match: 4. Germline V gene sequence: CDR1 SGHTA, CDR2 FQGNSA. This CDR3 is built from 14 residues. The CDR3 reads CASSLGQGRHEQYF. The CDR3 region has the DNA TGTGCCAGCAGCTTGGGACAGGGGAGGCACGAGCAGTACTTC.

V gene TRBV18 combines with J gene TRBJ1-1; weak D call: TRBD1 (5 bases). The CDR3 totals 14 residues. V was pared by 2 bases and J by 1 base, with 8 bases between. Germline V CDR1 and CDR2: KGHSH, LQKENI. In nucleotides, the CDR3 is TGTGCCAGCTCACCAAGTCAGGGGAACACTGAAGCTTTCTTT. Translated, it gives CASSPSQGNTEAFF. The full variable domain, completed using reference TRBV18 and TRBJ1-1, is NAGVMQNPRHLVRRRGQEARLRCSPMKGHSHVYWYRQLPEEGLKFMVYLQKENIIDESGMPKERFSAEFPKEGPSILRIQQVVRGDSAAYFCASSPSQGNTEAFFGQGTRLTVV.

V gene TRBV5-1 combines with J gene TRBJ2-7; D perhaps matches TRBD1 (6 bases). CDR1 is SGHRS and CDR2 is YFSETQ in the germline V gene. V was shortened by 7 bases and J by 5 bases, with 19 bases between the two germline ends. There are 14 residues in the CDR3. CDR3 nucleotides: TGCGCCAGCCGGGACATTCAACTAATCAACGAGCAGTACTTC. It encodes CASRDIQLINEQYF.

This clone has more than one count but fewer than ten. The chain has TRBV7-2 and TRBJ2-7; maybe TRBD2 (6 bases). The CDR3 length is 14 residues. CDR1 and CDR2 from the germline V gene are SGHTA and FQGNSA. Trimming cost V 5 bases and J 2 bases, with 13 bases left between them. The CDR3 DNA reads TGTGCCAGCAGCCGGGGGACGGCCGCCTACGAGCAGTACTTC. It encodes CASSRGTAAYEQYF.

The sample holds one count of this clone. The CDR3 loop is CASSLMRTGELFF. CDR3 coding DNA: TGTGCCAGCAGCCTTATGAGGACCGGGGAGCTGTTTTTT. The gene calls are TRBV9 and TRBJ2-2, with no clear D. Per germline, CDR1 SGDLS and CDR2 YYNGEE. This CDR3 region has 13 residues. V gave up 4 bases and J gave up 5 bases, with 9 bases separating them.

This clone has only one observation. The chain recombines TRBV15 with TRBJ1-1; TRBD1 matches 9 bases. In germline, CDR1 is LNHNV, CDR2 YYDKDF (reference sequence). The trim removed 0 bases at V and 12 bases at J, leaving 2 bases unmatched. This CDR3 region has 12 residues. The CDR3 loop reads CATSREDRGSFF. The CDR3 coding sequence is TGTGCCACCAGCAGAGAGGACAGGGGTTCTTTCTTT.

This chain links TRBV11-2 with TRBJ2-1; 12 bases agree with TRBD2. V was pared by 5 bases and J by 8 bases, with 10 bases of the junction left unmatched. From germline, CDR1 is SGHAT and CDR2 FQNNGV. The CDR3 length is 16 residues. The DNA for the CDR3 is TGTGCCAGCAGCGCTCAGCTAGCGGGAGGGCCCTATGAGCAGTTCTTC. Translated, it gives CASSAQLAGGPYEQFF.

In its sample, this clone was seen once. This rearrangement joins TRBV7-8 to TRBJ1-1; 7 bases line up with TRBD1. CDR1 is SGHVS, CDR2 FQNEAQ, per germline. Germline trimming cut 5 bases from V and 5 bases from J; bases unmatched to any gene: 5. CDR3 length: 13 residues. In DNA, the CDR3 is TGTGCCAGCAGCCGGGGACAGCCTACTGAAGCTTTCTTT. Translated, it gives CASSRGQPTEAFF.

This clone was found a few times. In DNA form, the CDR3 reads TGTGCCAGCAGTGAACCGGGACAGGCTGTAGGGCAGTACTTC. This codes for CASSEPGQAVGQYF. The genes are TRBV28 and TRBJ2-7; TRBD1 matches at 8 bases. Trimming took 5 bases from V and 9 from J; bases not matched to a gene: 12. The germline CDR1 and CDR2 sequences are MDHEN and SYDVKM. The CDR3 extends over 14 amino acids.

The chain is built from TRBV3-1 (or the pseudogene TRBV3-2) and TRBJ2-1; D perhaps matches TRBD2 (6 bases). CDR1 is LGHDT and CDR2 is YNNKEL in the germline V gene (reference sequence). V was shortened by 0 bases and J by 7 bases, with 16 bases between the two germline ends. The CDR3 extends over 16 amino acids. This CDR3 reads CASSQELRLASNEQFF. The CDR3 nucleotides read TGTGCCAGCAGCCAAGAGTTGCGGCTAGCGTCGAATGAGCAGTTCTTC.

The genes are TRBV6-6 and TRBJ2-3, with a weak D call TRBD2 (6 bases). The germline gives CDR1 MNHNY, CDR2 SVGAGI (reference sequence). The CDR3 covers 14 residues. Between the trimmed V and J ends, which lost 2 bases and 2 bases, there was a span of 8 bases. For the CDR3, the DNA is TGTGCCAGCAGTTACGGCGGGAACACAGATACGCAGTATTTT. Amino acids: CASSYGGNTDTQYF.

The J gene is TRBJ1-2, the V gene TRBV7-9; D is ambiguous. In germline, CDR1 is SEHNR, CDR2 FQNEAQ (reference sequence). Trimming removed 1 base from V and 8 bases from J, with 20 bases in between. This CDR3 has 16 amino acids. CDR3 sequence: CASSLGAGSYVQGYTF. DNA of the CDR3: TGTGCCAGCAGCTTAGGGGCGGGCAGCTACGTTCAGGGCTACACCTTC.